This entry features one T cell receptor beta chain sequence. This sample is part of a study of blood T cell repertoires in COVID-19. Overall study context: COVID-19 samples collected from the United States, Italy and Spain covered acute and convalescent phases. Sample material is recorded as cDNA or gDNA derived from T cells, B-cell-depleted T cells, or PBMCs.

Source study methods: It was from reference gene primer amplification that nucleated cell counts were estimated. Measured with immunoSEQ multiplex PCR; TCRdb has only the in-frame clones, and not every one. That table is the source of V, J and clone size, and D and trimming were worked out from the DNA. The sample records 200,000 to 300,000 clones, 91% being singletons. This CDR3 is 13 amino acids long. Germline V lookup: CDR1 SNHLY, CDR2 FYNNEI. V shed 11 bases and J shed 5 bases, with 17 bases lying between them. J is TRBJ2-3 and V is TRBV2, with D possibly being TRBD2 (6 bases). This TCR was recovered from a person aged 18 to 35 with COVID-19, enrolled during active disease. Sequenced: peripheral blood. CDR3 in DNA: TGTGCCGGAAGCGGGCAATCGGTAGATACGCAGTATTTT. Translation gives CAGSGQSVDTQYF.